The sequence of this T cell receptor beta chain was determined in a study of early T cells in non-severe SARS-CoV-2 infection. Trimming cost V 5 bases and J 7 bases, with 14 bases left between them. Germline CDR1 is SGHTA and CDR2 is FQGTGA. This CDR3 is built from 13 residues. In TCRdb, the 5' RACE reads were re-called with MiXCR into one record per CDR3 protein. The sample consists of some 110,000 distinct CDR3 sequences, 14% to 15% of them appearing once. The V and J genes are TRBV7-3 and TRBJ2-5; D is undetermined. Sequencing was done on a sample of whole blood. The receptor comes from an adult who was a healthcare worker with PCR-confirmed SARS-CoV-2 infection or an uninfected control (not recorded which). The CDR3 DNA follows: TGTGCCAGCAGCCTCTCCCTGTCGGGGACCCAGTACTTC. It codes for CASSLSLSGTQYF.